The 19 T cell receptor beta chains below were found in one sample sequenced in a study of Ad26.COV2.S vaccination and SARS-CoV-2 variants. Assay used: immunoSEQ multiplex PCR; TCRdb lists only in-frame clones, some missing. The sample holds under 550,000 clones; approximately 90% are singletons and the top ten take 10% to 15%. Treatment of the sample: some 20 received Ad26.COV2.S at low or high dose, single or two shots; about 5 received placebo; per-sample allocation not given. Specimens were obtained on day 63 following the first vaccine or placebo injection. The sample consisted of peripheral blood, taken in a trial of Ad26.COV2.S vaccine versus placebo. The origin of the receptors is a person between 18 and 59 years old who received the Ad26.COV2.S COVID-19 vaccine or a placebo.

This sequence joins TRBV3-1 (or the pseudogene TRBV3-2) and TRBJ1-3; 9 nucleotides line up with TRBD1. Germline loops: CDR1 LGHDT, CDR2 YNNKEL (reference sequence). V was pared by 1 base and J by 5 bases, with 6 bases of the junction left unmatched. The CDR3 is made up of 16 amino acids. The CDR3 region has the DNA TGTGCCAGCAGCCAAGGACAGGGGGAAAGTAGAAACACCATATATTTT. Amino acids: CASSQGQGESRNTIYF.

This rearrangement joins TRBV14 to TRBJ2-7, with TRBD1 matching 8 bases. The germline CDR1 and CDR2 sequences are SGHDN and FVKESK. V trimming: 0 bases; J trimming: 3 bases; junction bases outside the gene matches: 4. The CDR3 is 15 amino acids. The CDR3 loop is CASSQDWGQVYEQYF. The CDR3 DNA is TGTGCCAGCAGCCAAGATTGGGGACAGGTCTACGAGCAGTACTTC.

This chain links TRBV5-4 with TRBJ1-2; 7 nucleotides agree with TRBD1. Germline CDR1 reads SGHNT; CDR2 reads YYREEE (reference sequence). J was trimmed by 2 bases and V by 5 bases; bases with no gene match: 6. This CDR3 is 14 amino acids long. The CDR3 coding sequence is TGTGCCAGCAGACCCGGGACAGCAAACTATGGCTACACCTTC. It translates to CASRPGTANYGYTF.

This CDR3 is CATSRDGVAETYEQYF. CDR3 in DNA: TGTGCCACCAGCAGAGATGGGGTAGCGGAAACCTACGAGCAGTACTTC. The chain employs TRBV15 and TRBJ2-7, with D perhaps matching TRBD2 (6 bases). This CDR3 contains 16 residues. V was cut by 0 bases and J by 2 bases, with 14 bases left in between. The germline V gene has CDR1 LNHNV and CDR2 YYDKDF (reference sequence).

This clone has a single count. The rearrangement links TRBV6-4 to TRBJ1-2, with D possibly being TRBD1 (5 bases). CDR1 is MRHNA, CDR2 SNTAGT, per germline. CDR3 length: 13 residues. The V end was cut by 9 bases, the J end by 2 bases, with 13 bases between. The CDR3, as DNA: TGTGCCAGTTCGGACAATCGGAACTATGGCTACACCTTC. The encoded protein is CASSDNRNYGYTF.

The genes are TRBV29-1 and TRBJ2-5; no clear D gene. Germline loops: CDR1 SQVTM, CDR2 ANQGSEA. This CDR3 has 13 residues. Deletions cut 3 bases from V and 2 bases from J, with 10 bases between. CDR3 nucleotides: TGCAGCGTTGAGTTCAAGATACAAGAGACCCAGTACTTC. This gives the protein CSVEFKIQETQYF.

The V gene is TRBV11-2, the J gene TRBJ1-2; 7 nucleotides align to TRBD1. CDR3 length: 13 amino acids. Germline trimming cut 2 bases from V and 4 bases from J; bases unmatched to any gene: 1. Germline CDR1 is SGHAT and CDR2 is FQNNGV. CDR3 sequence reads: CASSLPGGYGYTF. The DNA of the CDR3 is TGTGCCAGCAGCTTACCAGGGGGCTATGGCTACACCTTC. Full variable domain (rest looked up from reference TRBV11-2 and TRBJ1-2): EAGVAQSPRYKIIEKRQSVAFWCNPISGHATLYWYQQILGQGPKLLIQFQNNGVVDDSQLPKDRFSAERLKGVDSTLKIQPAKLEDSAVYLCASSLPGGYGYTFGSGTRLTVV.

V usage is TRBV7-6 and J usage is TRBJ2-5, with unresolved D. Trimming removed 1 base from V and 4 bases from J, with 13 bases in between. The germline gives CDR1 SGHVS, CDR2 FNYEAQ. The CDR3 runs 15 residues. The CDR3 here is CASSLDSEYGETQYF. The CDR3, as DNA: TGTGCCAGCAGCTTAGATTCGGAGTATGGAGAGACCCAGTACTTC.

This sequence joins TRBV11-2 and TRBJ2-7, with TRBD2 matching over 7 bases. The CDR3 is 13 amino acids. Germline V gives CDR1 SGHAT, CDR2 FQNNGV. V was pared by 7 bases and J by 5 bases, with 8 bases of the junction left unmatched. In nucleotides, the CDR3 is TGTGCCAGCATCCCCCTGAGCGGGGACGAGCAGTACTTC. The encoded protein is CASIPLSGDEQYF.

The V call is TRBV18, the J call TRBJ2-5, with TRBD1 identical over 7 bases. Germline assignment: CDR1 KGHSH and CDR2 LQKENI. The CDR3 has 15 amino acids. Trimming cost V 2 bases and J 1 base; bases outside gene matches: 4. CDR3 residues: CASSPTDRTQETQYF. The CDR3 DNA reads as TGTGCCAGCTCACCAACGGACAGGACCCAAGAGACCCAGTACTTC.

V and J are TRBV3-1 (or the pseudogene TRBV3-2) and TRBJ2-1, with 7 nucleotides matching TRBD1. V was pared by 0 bases and J by 4 bases, with 3 bases of the junction left unmatched. Germline CDR1 reads LGHDT; CDR2 reads YNNKEL (reference sequence). This CDR3 has 15 amino acids. The CDR3 coding sequence is TGTGCCAGCAGCCAAGAATCCAGGGGGTACAATGAGCAGTTCTTC. It yields the protein CASSQESRGYNEQFF.

The chain couples TRBV5-4 to TRBJ1-3; 9 nucleotides match TRBD1. The length of the CDR3 is 15 residues. J was trimmed by 6 bases and V by 0 bases; bases with no gene match: 4. CDR1 SGHNT and CDR2 YYREEE come from the germline V gene (reference sequence). Here the CDR3 DNA reads TGTGCCAGCAGCTTGGGGGACAGGGTGGAAAACACCATATATTTT. This translates into CASSLGDRVENTIYF.

This chain links TRBV7-6 with TRBJ2-3; 10 bases map to TRBD2. The CDR3 spans 18 residues. J lost 0 bases, V lost 1 base, and 7 bases had no gene match. Per germline, CDR1 SGHVS and CDR2 FNYEAQ. CDR3 bases: TGTGCCAGCAGCTTAGAAGCAGCGGGAGGGCCAAGCACAGATACGCAGTATTTT. Translated, it gives CASSLEAAGGPSTDTQYF.

The genes are TRBV18 and TRBJ2-7; maybe TRBD1 (5 bases). The CDR3 totals 14 residues. Germline CDR1 and CDR2: KGHSH and LQKENI. Trimming shortened V by 2 bases and J by 1 base, and 9 bases separated the two germline ends. CDR3 sequence (DNA): TGTGCCAGCTCACCAAAGGACAAGTCCTACGAGCAGTACTTC. Its translation: CASSPKDKSYEQYF.

The chain has TRBV4-2 and TRBJ2-1; TRBD2 agrees at 13 bases. The CDR3 loop spans 16 amino acids. Germline CDR1 and CDR2: LGHNA and YNFKEQ. With V trimmed by 3 bases and J by 8 bases, 7 bases remained unmatched. DNA of the CDR3: TGTGCCAGCAGCCACCTAGGACTAGCGGGAGAGCATGAGCAGTTCTTC. Its translation: CASSHLGLAGEHEQFF.

The chain carries TRBV20-1 and TRBJ1-2, with D unresolved. CDR1 DFQATT and CDR2 SNEGSKA come from the germline V gene (reference sequence). Trimming left V 3 bases short and J 0 bases short, with 11 bases between. The CDR3 is 14 amino acids. The CDR3 loop is CSASPNGANYGYTF. CDR3 DNA: TGCAGTGCTAGTCCCAACGGAGCTAACTATGGCTACACCTTC.

The chain links TRBV15 to TRBJ2-7; 8 nucleotides line up with TRBD2. Germline V gene data show CDR1 as LNHNV and CDR2 as YYDKDF (reference sequence). This CDR3 has 15 amino acids. V lost 2 bases, J lost 6 bases, and 9 bases stayed unmatched. This chain's CDR3 is CATSRISGRGAEQYF. The CDR3 coding sequence is TGTGCCACCAGCAGAATAAGCGGGAGAGGCGCCGAGCAGTACTTC.

The chain uses TRBV2 and TRBJ2-1; D is unresolved. Trimming took 7 bases from V and 11 from J, leaving 12 bases between them. CDR3 size: 11 residues. The V gene's germline CDR1 is SNHLY and CDR2 FYNNEI. The CDR3 DNA sequence: TGTGCCAGCATGGTTGCGGAAAAGCAGTTCTTC. It encodes CASMVAEKQFF.

The gene calls are TRBV11-2 and TRBJ1-2, with D perhaps matching TRBD1 (6 bases). From germline, CDR1 is SGHAT and CDR2 FQNNGV. The CDR3 is 14 residues long. The germline V and J ends were trimmed by 4 bases and 4 bases, with 13 bases remaining between them. For the CDR3, the DNA is TGTGCCAGCAGCTCTGGACAGCCATCCTATGGCTACACCTTC. This translates into CASSSGQPSYGYTF.